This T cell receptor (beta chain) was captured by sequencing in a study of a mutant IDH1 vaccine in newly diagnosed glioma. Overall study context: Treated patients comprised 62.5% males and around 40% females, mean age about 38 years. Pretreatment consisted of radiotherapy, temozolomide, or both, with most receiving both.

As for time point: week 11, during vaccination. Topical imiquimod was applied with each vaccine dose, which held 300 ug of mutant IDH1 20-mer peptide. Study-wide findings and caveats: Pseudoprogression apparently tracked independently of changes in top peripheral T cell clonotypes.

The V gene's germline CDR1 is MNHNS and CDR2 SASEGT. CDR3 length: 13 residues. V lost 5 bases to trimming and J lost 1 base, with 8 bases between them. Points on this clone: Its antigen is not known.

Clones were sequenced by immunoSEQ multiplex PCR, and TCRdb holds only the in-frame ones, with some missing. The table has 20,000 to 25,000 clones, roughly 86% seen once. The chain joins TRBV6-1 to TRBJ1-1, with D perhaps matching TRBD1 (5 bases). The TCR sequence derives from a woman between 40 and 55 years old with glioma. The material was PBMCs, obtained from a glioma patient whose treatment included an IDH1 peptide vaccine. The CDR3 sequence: CASSRTGNTEAFF. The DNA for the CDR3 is TGTGCCAGCAGTCGCACAGGGAACACTGAAGCTTTCTTT.